What follows are 19 T cell receptor beta chains derived from one specimen sequenced in a study of T cell changes during pregnancy in multiple sclerosis. Assay used: immunoSEQ multiplex PCR; TCRdb lists only in-frame clones, some missing. Here the sample spans around 88,000 clones, about nine tenths being singletons. The sequencing used peripheral blood, collected in the first trimester of pregnancy. The source is a female donor with multiple sclerosis, enrolled in a pregnancy study.

This clone was picked up a small number of times. The V gene is TRBV25-1, the J gene TRBJ1-1; no clear D gene. Trimming stripped 0 bases from V and 1 base from J, with 6 bases between. The CDR3 runs 14 residues. CDR1 and CDR2 from the germline V gene are MGHDK and SYGVNS. The CDR3 reads CASSEYGENTEAFF. The CDR3 DNA reads TGTGCCAGCAGTGAATATGGAGAGAACACTGAAGCTTTCTTT.

The genes are TRBV19 and TRBJ2-7; 10 nucleotides align to TRBD1. This CDR3 is built from 15 residues. In germline, CDR1 is LNHDA, CDR2 SQIVND (reference sequence). J was trimmed by 0 bases and V by 5 bases; bases with no gene match: 4. The DNA of the CDR3 is TGTGCCAGTAGTGACCGGGACAGGGGCTCCTACGAGCAGTACTTC. The encoded protein is CASSDRDRGSYEQYF.

The genes are TRBV7-8 and TRBJ1-3; D remains ambiguous. CDR3 length: 14 amino acids. CDR1 is SGHVS, CDR2 FQNEAQ, per germline. V was clipped by 0 bases and J by 4 bases, with 7 bases between them. DNA of the CDR3: TGTGCCAGCAGCTTAGCGTCGAGGGGAAACACCATATATTTT. Translation: CASSLASRGNTIYF.

The chain joins TRBV11-2 to TRBJ1-2; D gene uncertain. Trimming took 4 bases from V and 1 from J, leaving 10 bases between them. CDR1 is SGHAT and CDR2 is FQNNGV in the germline V gene. The CDR3 extends over 14 amino acids. The CDR3 DNA follows: TGTGCCAGCAGCTCCGGTAGATTTAACTATGGCTACACCTTC. This gives the protein CASSSGRFNYGYTF.

The chain carries TRBV2 and TRBJ2-7; 9 bases match TRBD2. The CDR3 has 14 residues. The germline V gene encodes CDR1 SNHLY and CDR2 FYNNEI. V shed 1 base, J shed 2 bases, and the junction held 0 bases outside the gene matches. For the CDR3, the DNA is TGTGCCAGCAGTGAAGAGCGGGAGGCCTACGAGCAGTACTTC. The encoded protein is CASSEEREAYEQYF.

The V call is TRBV11-1, the J call TRBJ2-3, with D possibly being TRBD2 (6 bases). This CDR3 is built from 14 residues. Trimming left V 2 bases short and J 6 bases short, with 12 bases between. From germline, CDR1 is SGHAT and CDR2 FQDESV (reference sequence). This CDR3 reads CASSLTGVGDTQYF. The CDR3 nucleotides are TGTGCCAGCAGCTTAACGGGAGTCGGGGATACGCAGTATTTT.

V usage is TRBV10-3 and J usage is TRBJ1-6, with D possibly being TRBD1 (6 bases). The V end lost 4 bases, the J end lost 7 bases, and 14 bases lay between the germline ends. The CDR3 loop spans 15 amino acids. Per the germline V gene, CDR1 is ENHRY and CDR2 is SYGVKD. In nucleotides, the CDR3 is TGTGCCATCAGTGGAATACAGGGTGAGAATTCACCCCTCCACTTT. This encodes CAISGIQGENSPLHF.

The chain recombines TRBV11-1 with TRBJ2-7, with D unclear. This CDR3 region has 14 residues. The V gene lost 5 bases and the J gene lost 0 bases, with 11 bases spanning the gap. Germline CDR1 SGHAT, CDR2 FQDESV (reference sequence). CDR3 in amino acids: CASSRSRFSYEQYF. CDR3 nucleotides: TGTGCCAGCAGCCGATCCCGGTTCTCCTACGAGCAGTACTTC.

The chain couples TRBV14 to TRBJ2-2; weak D call: TRBD2 (6 bases). Per the germline V gene, CDR1 is SGHDN and CDR2 is FVKESK. V shed 4 bases and J shed 5 bases, with 17 bases lying between them. The CDR3 extends over 16 amino acids. The CDR3 reads CASSPRLGAVTGELFF. The CDR3 coding sequence is TGTGCCAGCAGCCCGCGACTAGGGGCGGTAACCGGGGAGCTGTTTTTT.

This clone appeared a few times. The gene calls are TRBV28 and TRBJ1-1, with 7 bases fitting TRBD1. Germline V gene sequence: CDR1 MDHEN, CDR2 SYDVKM. The CDR3 covers 13 residues. V was pared by 5 bases and J by 7 bases, with 7 bases of the junction left unmatched. The CDR3 sequence: CASSAGTEFEAFF. The CDR3 DNA is TGTGCCAGCAGTGCGGGGACAGAGTTTGAAGCTTTCTTT.

The chain carries TRBV19 and TRBJ2-7; weak D call: TRBD2 (6 bases). Deletions cut 0 bases from V and 3 bases from J, with 9 bases between. The CDR3 runs to 14 residues. Germline V CDR1 and CDR2: LNHDA, SQIVND (reference sequence). CDR3 DNA sequence: TGTGCCAGTAGTATAGAGGAGGGTTACTACGAGCAGTACTTC. Residues: CASSIEEGYYEQYF.

The chain recombines TRBV30 with TRBJ1-5; possible D gene TRBD1, 6 bases. Trimming pared 2 bases from V and 10 bases from J, leaving 12 bases between. The V gene's germline CDR1 is GTSNPN and CDR2 SVGIG (reference sequence). The CDR3 is made up of 12 amino acids. CDR3 protein: CAWSPGTLPQHF. The CDR3 bases are TGTGCCTGGAGTCCCGGGACATTACCCCAGCATTTT.

This clone was counted a single time. The V gene is TRBV6-5, the J gene TRBJ1-1; TRBD1 matches at 7 bases. This CDR3 contains 14 residues. CDR1 is MNHEY and CDR2 is SVGAGI in the germline V gene. With 0 bases clipped from V and 11 bases from J, the junction kept 9 bases outside the gene matches. The CDR3 loop is CASSYSPGQVGAFF. The CDR3 DNA reads TGTGCCAGCAGTTACTCACCTGGACAGGTAGGCGCTTTCTTT.

The genes are TRBV9 and TRBJ1-2; D is unresolved. The CDR3 contains 13 residues. V lost 4 bases, J lost 7 bases, and 14 bases lay in between. Germline CDR1 SGDLS, CDR2 YYNGEE. This CDR3 is CASSFTEAGGYTF. In DNA form, the CDR3 reads TGTGCCAGCAGCTTCACAGAGGCGGGTGGCTACACCTTC.

The gene calls are TRBV7-9 and TRBJ1-2; TRBD1 is a possible D gene (6 bases). V shed 2 bases and J shed 7 bases, with 11 bases lying between them. CDR3 size: 13 residues. Germline V gives CDR1 SEHNR, CDR2 FQNEAQ (reference sequence). CDR3 DNA: TGTGCCAGCAGCTTATCAGGGGAGGGTGGCTACACCTTC. This encodes CASSLSGEGGYTF.

The rearrangement joins TRBV19 to TRBJ2-3, with 9 nucleotides matching TRBD1. The CDR3 runs to 16 residues. J lost 1 base, V lost 3 bases, and 5 bases had no gene match. Germline V gene sequence: CDR1 LNHDA, CDR2 SQIVND (reference sequence). CDR3 nucleotides: TGTGCCAGTAGTATCGACAGGGGGAAAGGCACAGATACGCAGTATTTT. Protein: CASSIDRGKGTDTQYF.

This chain uses TRBV5-6 with TRBJ1-4, with TRBD1 matching over 8 bases. V lost 2 bases to trimming and J lost 3 bases; unmatched junction nucleotides: 0. Germline CDR1 is SGHDT and CDR2 is YYEEEE. This CDR3 region has 14 residues. CDR3 nucleotides: TGTGCCAGCAGCTTACAGGGGGCTAATGAAAAACTGTTTTTT. Translation gives CASSLQGANEKLFF.

This chain uses TRBV2 with TRBJ2-1; maybe TRBD1 (5 bases). Looked up from germline, CDR1 is SNHLY and CDR2 is FYNNEI. Trimming stripped 2 bases from V and 8 bases from J, with 16 bases between. The CDR3 covers 15 residues. The CDR3 DNA sequence: TGTGCCAGCAGTGAATGGGCCTGGGGCCGGGATGAGCAGTTCTTC. The encoded protein is CASSEWAWGRDEQFF.

The chain joins TRBV5-1 to TRBJ2-1; 12 positions agree with TRBD2. V dropped 4 bases and J dropped 6; count of bases not matched to a gene: 8. CDR1 SGHRS and CDR2 YFSETQ come from the germline V gene. The CDR3 spans 16 residues. DNA of the CDR3: TGCGCCAGCAGCACGGGAGGGACTAGCGGGCCCAATGAGCAGTTCTTC. Its protein is CASSTGGTSGPNEQFF.